The source of this T cell receptor beta chain is a study of blood T cell repertoires in COVID-19. Under the authors' procedure: Amplifying reference gene primers gave estimates of nucleated cell counts. The repertoire was sequenced with immunoSEQ multiplex PCR; TCRdb's copy has only in-frame clones and lacks some. Clone size and the V and J calls come from that table; the DNA yielded D and trimming. This sample has 200,000 to 250,000 clones, with 85% to 90% found just once. Looked up from germline, CDR1 is SGHTA and CDR2 is FQGNSA. Trimming at V came to 1 base and at J to 11 bases, leaving 7 bases not matched to a gene. This CDR3 has 13 amino acids.

The sample taken for sequencing was peripheral blood. The TCR sequence derives from a woman between 50 and 59 years old with COVID-19, enrolled during active disease. The chain uses TRBV7-2 and TRBJ1-1; TRBD1 matches 7 bases. CDR3 protein: CASSLGNRGRAFF. The DNA of the CDR3 is TGTGCCAGCAGCTTAGGGAACAGGGGAAGGGCTTTCTTT.